The T cell receptor (beta chain) described here comes from a study of cytomegalovirus exposure and HLA in healthy donors. Background on the study: A data release that came early held approximately 85 million unique TCRs from HLA-typed donors.

Findings and limits, study-wide: It was assumed in the presence/absence analyses that sequencing depth was roughly uniform across donors. In an earlier analysis, most TCR beta V segments were productive about 87% or about 30% of the time. About 180 TCR beta chains were listed as cytomegalovirus-associated.

The germline CDR1 and CDR2 sequences are SSHAT and FNYEAQ (reference sequence). The CDR3 totals 13 residues. The trim removed 1 base at V and 10 bases at J, leaving 2 bases unmatched. Comment on this clone: Its antigen is unidentified.

PCR amplification relied on 60 Vbeta primers (plus 13 Jbeta primers). TCRdb's copy holds only in-frame clones and misses some; the assay was immunoSEQ multiplex PCR. The sample's table shows around 100,000 clones. Sequenced: PBMCs. The V call is TRBV7-7, the J call TRBJ2-1; 9 positions match TRBD2. This TCR derives from a man aged 40-49 years in good health and CMV-seronegative. DNA for the CDR3: TGTGCCAGCAGCTTAGACGCGGGGGGGGAGCAGTTCTTC. The encoded protein is CASSLDAGGEQFF.